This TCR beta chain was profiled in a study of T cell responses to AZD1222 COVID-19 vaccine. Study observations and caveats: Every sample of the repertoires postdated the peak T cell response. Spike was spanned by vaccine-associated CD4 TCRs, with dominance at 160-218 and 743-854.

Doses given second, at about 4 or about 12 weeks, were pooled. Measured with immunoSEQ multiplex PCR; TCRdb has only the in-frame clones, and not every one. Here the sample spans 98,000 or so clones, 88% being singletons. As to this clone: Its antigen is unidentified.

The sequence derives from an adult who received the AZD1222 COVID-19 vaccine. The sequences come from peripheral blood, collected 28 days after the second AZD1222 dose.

For the CDR3, the DNA is TGCGCCAGCAGCTTCGACACAGATACGCAGTATTTT. This encodes CASSFDTDTQYF. V usage is TRBV5-1 and J usage is TRBJ2-3; no firm D call. This CDR3 is 12 amino acids long. Germline-derived CDR1 and CDR2 are SGHRS and YFSETQ. Trimming removed 2 bases from V and 2 bases from J, with 3 bases in between.